These 30 T cell receptor beta chains were all obtained from the same sample, sequenced in a study of blood T cell repertoires in COVID-19. Clones were read by immunoSEQ multiplex PCR, and TCRdb kept only the in-frame ones, dropping some. The repertoire holds about 110,000 clones, with 60% to 85% as singletons. The sample comprised peripheral blood. The receptors were gathered from a woman between 40 and 50 years old with acute or convalescent COVID-19.

The chain joins TRBV2 to TRBJ1-5, with 10 bases that match TRBD1. The CDR3 is 14 residues long. Germline values: CDR1 SNHLY, CDR2 FYNNEI. V dropped 8 bases and J dropped 2; count of bases not matched to a gene: 3. DNA of the CDR3: TGTGCCAGCGCCGGGACAGGGGGCAATCAGCCCCAGCATTTT. Translated: CASAGTGGNQPQHF. Full variable domain (rest looked up from reference TRBV2 and TRBJ1-5): EPEVTQTPSHQVTQMGQEVILRCVPISNHLYFYWYRQILGQKVEFLVSFYNNEISEKSEIFDDQFSVERPDGSNFTLKIRSTKLEDSAMYFCASAGTGGNQPQHFGDGTRLSIL.

The chain is built from TRBV9 and TRBJ1-1; D is unresolved. Trimming removed 0 bases from V and 4 bases from J, with 7 bases in between. The CDR3 loop spans 13 amino acids. In germline, CDR1 is SGDLS, CDR2 YYNGEE. DNA of the CDR3: TGTGCCAGCAGCGTAGAGACGGGCACTGAAGCTTTCTTT. It specifies CASSVETGTEAFF.

The chain combines TRBV11-2 with TRBJ2-1; 10 bases fit TRBD1. With 5 bases clipped from V and 4 bases from J, the junction kept 5 bases outside the gene matches. The CDR3 has 15 amino acids. Germline CDR1 is SGHAT and CDR2 is FQNNGV. CDR3 sequence (DNA): TGTGCCAGCAGCCCCCGGACAGGGGGGTACAATGAGCAGTTCTTC. Encoded protein: CASSPRTGGYNEQFF. Together with reference TRBV11-2 and TRBJ2-1, the CDR3 gives the full variable domain: EAGVAQSPRYKIIEKRQSVAFWCNPISGHATLYWYQQILGQGPKLLIQFQNNGVVDDSQLPKDRFSAERLKGVDSTLKIQPAKLEDSAVYLCASSPRTGGYNEQFFGPGTRLTVL.

The gene calls are TRBV7-2 and TRBJ1-6, with TRBD1 matching 9 bases. Germline CDR1 SGHTA, CDR2 FQGNSA. The length of the CDR3 is 15 residues. Germline trimming cut 5 bases from V and 7 bases from J; bases unmatched to any gene: 6. The CDR3 nucleotides are TGTGCCAGCAGCACCGCCGGGACAGGGAATTCACCCCTCCACTTT. Its translation is CASSTAGTGNSPLHF.

V and J are TRBV7-9 and TRBJ2-3; a weak D match, TRBD1 (5 bases). V gave up 3 bases and J gave up 1 base, with 11 bases separating them. CDR1 is SEHNR, CDR2 FQNEAQ, per germline (reference sequence). The CDR3 loop spans 15 amino acids. CDR3 amino acids: CASSFSGAGTDTQYF. CDR3 DNA: TGTGCCAGCAGCTTTAGTGGGGCGGGCACAGATACGCAGTATTTT.

The chain combines TRBV3-1 (or the pseudogene TRBV3-2) with TRBJ2-5, with D tentatively TRBD2 (6 bases). V lost 0 bases, J lost 5 bases, and 13 bases lay in between. CDR1 is LGHDT, CDR2 YNNKEL, per germline (reference sequence). The CDR3 is 15 amino acids. CDR3 sequence reads: CASSQDLVAAETQYF. The DNA for the CDR3 is TGTGCCAGCAGCCAAGATCTTGTAGCGGCTGAGACCCAGTACTTC.

This chain links TRBV6-5 with TRBJ2-7; D call uncertain. V was pared by 2 bases and J by 4 bases, with 15 bases between. Germline CDR1 is MNHEY and CDR2 is SVGAGI. The CDR3 runs to 15 residues. Here the CDR3 reads CASSYGYTLDYEQYF. CDR3 coding DNA: TGTGCCAGCAGTTACGGCTACACCCTAGATTACGAGCAGTACTTC.

This sequence joins TRBV28 and TRBJ2-1; D is ambiguous. The CDR3 is 14 residues long. Germline CDR1 and CDR2: MDHEN and SYDVKM. V was clipped by 8 bases and J by 0 bases, with 11 bases between them. CDR3 sequence (DNA): TGTGCCAGCCGATGGGCCAGCTCCTACAATGAGCAGTTCTTC. Residues: CASRWASSYNEQFF.

The chain employs TRBV9 and TRBJ2-3; tentatively, D is TRBD1 (6 bases). V gave up 3 bases and J gave up 2 bases, with 16 bases separating them. Germline loops: CDR1 SGDLS, CDR2 YYNGEE. This CDR3 is 16 amino acids long. For the CDR3, the DNA is TGTGCCAGCAGCGCCCTACAGGGTTACAACACAGATACGCAGTATTTT. Translated: CASSALQGYNTDTQYF. Full variable domain (rest looked up from reference TRBV9 and TRBJ2-3): DSGVTQTPKHLITATGQRVTLRCSPRSGDLSVYWYQQSLDQGLQFLIQYYNGEERAKGNILERFSAQQFPDLHSELNLSSLELGDSALYFCASSALQGYNTDTQYFGPGTRLTVL.

This clone was observed once. The rearrangement links TRBV4-1 to TRBJ2-5; 7 bases line up with TRBD2. Per germline, CDR1 MGHRA and CDR2 YSYEKL. Germline trimming cut 2 bases from V and 5 bases from J; bases unmatched to any gene: 5. CDR3 length equals 14 residues. The CDR3 DNA follows: TGCGCCAGCAGCCAAAGAGCGGGGAGGGAGACCCAGTACTTC. The encoded protein is CASSQRAGRETQYF.

In its sample, this clone was seen once. At one end, the junction sequence differs from germline, possibly due to a read error. This chain links TRBV7-3 with TRBJ2-2, with D hard to call. Germline-derived CDR1 and CDR2 are SGHTA and FQGTGA. This CDR3 has 13 residues. CDR3 loop: CTSSLIPGGELFF. CDR3 nucleotides: TGTACCAGCAGCTTAATACCGGGCGGGGAGCTGTTTTTT. Full variable domain (remainder filled in from reference TRBV7-3 and TRBJ2-2): GAGVSQTPSNKVTEKGKYVELRCDPISGHTALYWYRQSLGQGPEFLIYFQGTGAADDSGLPNDRFFAVRPEGSVSTLKIQRTERGDSAVYLCTSSLIPGGELFFGEGSRLTVL.

This chain joins TRBV24-1 and TRBJ2-2, with 9 bases matching TRBD1. CDR1 and CDR2 (germline): KGHDR, SFDVKD. Trimming removed 9 bases from V and 5 bases from J; junction bases left unmatched: 6. The CDR3 is 14 residues long. In DNA form, the CDR3 reads TGTGCCACCCAGGGACAGGGAGAAACCGGGGAGCTGTTTTTT. It translates to CATQGQGETGELFF.

This sequence joins TRBV4-1 and TRBJ2-1, with D possibly matching TRBD1 (5 bases). The CDR3 has 16 amino acids. Germline V gene lookup returns CDR1 MGHRA and CDR2 YSYEKL. V was pared by 1 base and J by 0 bases, with 10 bases between. CDR3 residues: CASSQADIISYNEQFF. CDR3 sequence (DNA): TGCGCCAGCAGCCAAGCGGACATCATCTCCTACAATGAGCAGTTCTTC.

The chain uses TRBV7-2 and TRBJ1-4; D unresolved. Trimming took off 2 bases at V and 5 bases at J, with 9 bases between the two ends. The CDR3 is 14 amino acids. The germline V gene has CDR1 SGHTA and CDR2 FQGNSA. CDR3 nucleotide sequence: TGTGCCAGCAGCTTAATGGCAGTAAATGAAAAACTGTTTTTT. Its translation: CASSLMAVNEKLFF. The full variable domain, in which reference TRBV7-2 and TRBJ1-4 provide the parts outside the CDR3, is GAGVSQSPSNKVTEKGKDVELRCDPISGHTALYWYRQSLGQGLEFLIYFQGNSAPDKSGLPSDRFSAERTGGSVSTLTIQRTQQEDSAVYLCASSLMAVNEKLFFGSGTQLSVL.

The chain employs TRBV30 and TRBJ1-1; maybe TRBD1 (6 bases). V was trimmed by 0 bases and J by 1 base, leaving 9 bases between them. The V gene's germline CDR1 is GTSNPN and CDR2 SVGIG (reference sequence). The CDR3 is 14 amino acids. CDR3 sequence (DNA): TGTGCCTGGAGTGTAACAGGGAGGAACACTGAAGCTTTCTTT. Its protein is CAWSVTGRNTEAFF.

This clone was found a few times. CDR3 nucleotides: TGTGCCAGCAGCAAAAGCGGAAACACCATATATTTT. It specifies CASSKSGNTIYF. The chain combines TRBV7-9 with TRBJ1-3, with D uncertain. The CDR3 is made up of 12 amino acids. The V gene's germline CDR1 is SEHNR and CDR2 FQNEAQ (reference sequence). The V and J ends lost 5 bases and 4 bases respectively, with 6 bases between them.

This clone was seen once. The gene calls are TRBV7-3 and TRBJ1-3; possible D gene TRBD1, 6 bases. Per the germline V gene, CDR1 is SGHTA and CDR2 is FQGTGA. Trimming stripped 3 bases from V and 4 bases from J, with 31 bases between. The CDR3 loop spans 21 amino acids. The CDR3 sequence is CASSLTLPRDKTGLGGNTIYF. Here the CDR3 DNA reads TGTGCCAGCAGCTTGACTCTGCCCCGGGACAAAACGGGTCTAGGGGGAAACACCATATATTTT.

J is TRBJ2-5 and V is TRBV5-6, with TRBD2 matching 9 bases. The J segment lost 5 bases and the V segment lost 4 bases, leaving 12 bases of the junction unmatched. The CDR3 contains 16 residues. CDR1 is SGHDT, CDR2 YYEEEE, per germline. In DNA form, the CDR3 reads TGTGCCAGCAGCCGCAGGGGCGGGGGGGCCCGGGAGACCCAGTACTTC. Translated: CASSRRGGGARETQYF.

This chain connects TRBV13 to TRBJ2-1; TRBD2 matches at 8 bases. CDR3 length equals 15 residues. Germline CDR1 PRHDT, CDR2 FYEKMQ (reference sequence). V lost 5 bases, J lost 3 bases, and 6 bases stayed unmatched. The CDR3 nucleotides read TGTGCCAGCAGCCCCTCGGGGGGGGGCTACAATGAGCAGTTCTTC. This gives the protein CASSPSGGGYNEQFF.

This chain joins TRBV3-1 (or the pseudogene TRBV3-2) and TRBJ1-3; unclear D gene. Germline CDR1 and CDR2: LGHDT and YNNKEL (reference sequence). Between the trimmed V and J ends, which lost 3 bases and 0 bases, there was a span of 6 bases. This CDR3 has 14 amino acids. The CDR3, as DNA: TGTGCCAGCAGCCAGTCCAGCTCTGGAAACACCATATATTTT. This translates into CASSQSSSGNTIYF.

The rearrangement uses TRBV5-1 and TRBJ2-5; TRBD1 agrees at 8 bases. The J segment lost 0 bases and the V segment lost 0 bases, leaving 10 bases of the junction unmatched. This CDR3 is built from 18 residues. Per the germline V gene, CDR1 is SGHRS and CDR2 is YFSETQ. This chain's CDR3 is CASSLGGQAQSYQETQYF. In DNA form, the CDR3 reads TGCGCCAGCAGCTTGGGGGGACAGGCCCAATCGTACCAAGAGACCCAGTACTTC.

This chain joins TRBV15 and TRBJ2-7, with a weak D call TRBD2 (7 bases). The CDR3 is made up of 16 amino acids. V was trimmed by 0 bases and J by 4 bases, leaving 16 bases between them. Germline-derived CDR1 and CDR2 are LNHNV and YYDKDF (reference sequence). The CDR3 loop is CATSRDLAGASYEQYF. The CDR3 DNA reads as TGTGCCACCAGCAGAGATTTGGCGGGGGCCTCATACGAGCAGTACTTC.

This clone was counted only a few times. This chain joins TRBV30 and TRBJ1-2, with 7 bases lining up with TRBD1. The CDR3 is 12 residues long. Per the germline V gene, CDR1 is GTSNPN and CDR2 is SVGIG (reference sequence). J gave up 8 bases and V 4 bases, and 7 bases lay outside the gene matches. The CDR3 nucleotides are TGTGCCTGGACGGAACAGGGGTTCGGCTACACCTTC. Translated: CAWTEQGFGYTF.

There are a few counts of this clone. The chain combines TRBV5-1 with TRBJ1-2; D perhaps matches TRBD1 (5 bases). Germline assignment: CDR1 SGHRS and CDR2 YFSETQ. V gave up 5 bases and J gave up 2 bases, with 10 bases separating them. The CDR3 has 13 amino acids. The CDR3 sequence is CASRGEGNYGYTF. CDR3 in DNA: TGCGCCAGCAGGGGGGAGGGGAACTATGGCTACACCTTC.

The chain combines TRBV3-1 (or the pseudogene TRBV3-2) with TRBJ2-3; D is perhaps TRBD2 (6 bases). There are 15 residues in the CDR3. Germline CDR1 LGHDT, CDR2 YNNKEL (reference sequence). Trimming took off 2 bases at V and 9 bases at J, with 18 bases between the two ends. The DNA of the CDR3 is TGTGCCAGCAGCCAAAGGGGCGGGGACGGTTTAACGCAGTATTTT. Amino acids: CASSQRGGDGLTQYF.

This chain joins TRBV3-1 (or the pseudogene TRBV3-2) and TRBJ1-4; 8 bases line up with TRBD1. This CDR3 has 14 residues. V was pared by 3 bases and J by 8 bases, with 5 bases of the junction left unmatched. Germline lookup yields CDR1 LGHDT and CDR2 YNNKEL (reference sequence). The CDR3: CASSHRDRGEKLFF. In nucleotides, the CDR3 is TGTGCCAGCAGCCATCGCGACAGGGGAGAAAAACTGTTTTTT.

V gene TRBV14 combines with J gene TRBJ2-7; no clear D gene. Trimming cost V 1 base and J 0 bases, with 13 bases left between them. The CDR3 extends over 16 amino acids. Germline assignment: CDR1 SGHDN and CDR2 FVKESK. The DNA of the CDR3 is TGTGCCAGCAGCCAAGGGTGGCTGCCGCCCTCCTACGAGCAGTACTTC. Translated, it gives CASSQGWLPPSYEQYF. The whole variable domain, filled in from reference TRBV14 and TRBJ2-7, reads EAGVTQFPSHSVIEKGQTVTLRCDPISGHDNLYWYRRVMGKEIKFLLHFVKESKQDESGMPNNRFLAERTGGTYSTLKVQPAELEDSGVYFCASSQGWLPPSYEQYFGPGTRLTVT.

The chain uses TRBV7-7 and TRBJ2-7; no clear D. The germline V gene encodes CDR1 SSHAT and CDR2 FNYEAQ (reference sequence). The CDR3 is made up of 12 amino acids. The V end was cut by 1 base, the J end by 4 bases, with 5 bases between. The CDR3 here is CASSLGRYEQYF. CDR3 nucleotides: TGTGCCAGCAGCTTAGGCAGGTACGAGCAGTACTTC.

This clone was seen a few times. J is TRBJ2-5 and V is TRBV4-1; TRBD1 aligns across 7 bases. The germline V gene has CDR1 MGHRA and CDR2 YSYEKL. Germline trimming cut 4 bases from V and 2 bases from J; bases unmatched to any gene: 4. The CDR3 runs 14 residues. The CDR3 DNA follows: TGCGCCAGCAGCCCCCAGGACAGGCAAGAGACCCAGTACTTC. Its translation: CASSPQDRQETQYF.

The chain recombines TRBV19 with TRBJ2-3; tentatively, D is TRBD2 (6 bases). The CDR3 runs 11 residues. V shed 8 bases and J shed 5 bases, with 8 bases lying between them. Germline V gene sequence: CDR1 LNHDA, CDR2 SQIVND (reference sequence). The chain's CDR3 is CASGGGDTQYF. The DNA for the CDR3 is TGTGCCAGTGGGGGAGGAGATACGCAGTATTTT.